Sequencing of this TCR beta chain was carried out in a study of cytomegalovirus exposure and HLA in healthy donors. Points from the study as a whole: Per a later analysis, 15,000 to 20,000 TCR beta sequences showed association with HLA alleles at 0.05 false discovery rate.

The germline gives CDR1 SGHRS, CDR2 YFSETQ. V lost 3 bases, J lost 7 bases, and 6 bases stayed unmatched. CDR3 length: 15 amino acids. Remarks on this clone: Its antigen is as yet unknown.

PCR involved 60 Vbeta and 13 Jbeta primers. The data were produced by immunoSEQ multiplex PCR, yet TCRdb's version contains in-frame clones alone and is incomplete. Of approximately 50,000 clones listed, 81% were seen once; the top ten hold 2% to 2.5%. V usage is TRBV5-1 and J usage is TRBJ2-1; TRBD2 matches at 11 bases. The origin of this receptor is a boy younger than 18 in good health and CMV-seropositive. The sample taken for sequencing was PBMCs. CDR3 bases: TGCGCCAGCAGCTCGACTAGCGGGGTAGCTAATGAGCAGTTCTTC. Its translation is CASSSTSGVANEQFF.